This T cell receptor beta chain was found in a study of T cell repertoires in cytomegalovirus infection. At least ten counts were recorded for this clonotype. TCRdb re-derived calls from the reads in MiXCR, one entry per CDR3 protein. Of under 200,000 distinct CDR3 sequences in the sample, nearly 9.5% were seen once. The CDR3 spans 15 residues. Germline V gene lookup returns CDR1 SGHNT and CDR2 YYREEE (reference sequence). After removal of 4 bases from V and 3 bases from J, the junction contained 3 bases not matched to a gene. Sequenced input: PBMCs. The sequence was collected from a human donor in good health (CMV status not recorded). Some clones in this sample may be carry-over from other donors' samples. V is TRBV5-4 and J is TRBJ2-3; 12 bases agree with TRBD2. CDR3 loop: CASSPGTSGTDTQYF. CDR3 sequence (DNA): TGTGCCAGCAGCCCGGGGACTAGCGGGACAGATACGCAGTATTTT.